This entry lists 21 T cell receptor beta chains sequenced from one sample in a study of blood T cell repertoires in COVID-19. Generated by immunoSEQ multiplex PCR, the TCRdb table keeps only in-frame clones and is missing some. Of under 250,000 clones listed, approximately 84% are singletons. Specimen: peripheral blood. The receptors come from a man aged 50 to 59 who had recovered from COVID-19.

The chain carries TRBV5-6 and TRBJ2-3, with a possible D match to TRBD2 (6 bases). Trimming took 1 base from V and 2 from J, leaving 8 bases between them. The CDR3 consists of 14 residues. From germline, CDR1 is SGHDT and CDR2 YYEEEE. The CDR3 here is CASSLRGNTDTQYF. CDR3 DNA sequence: TGTGCCAGCAGCTTGCGGGGGAACACAGATACGCAGTATTTT.

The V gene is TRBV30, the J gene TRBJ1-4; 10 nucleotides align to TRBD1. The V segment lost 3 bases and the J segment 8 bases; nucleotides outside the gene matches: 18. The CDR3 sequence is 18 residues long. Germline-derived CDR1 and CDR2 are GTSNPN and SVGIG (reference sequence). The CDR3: CAWSPTRQGAHSGEKLFF. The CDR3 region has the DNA TGTGCCTGGAGCCCCACTCGACAGGGGGCTCACTCAGGGGAAAAACTGTTTTTT.

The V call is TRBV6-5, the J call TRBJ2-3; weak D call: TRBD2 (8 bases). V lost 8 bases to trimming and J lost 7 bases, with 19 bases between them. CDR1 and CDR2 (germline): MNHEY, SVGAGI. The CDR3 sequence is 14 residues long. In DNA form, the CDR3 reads TGTGCCAGCCGAGGGGGCGGGAGGTCTTATACGCAGTATTTT. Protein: CASRGGGRSYTQYF.

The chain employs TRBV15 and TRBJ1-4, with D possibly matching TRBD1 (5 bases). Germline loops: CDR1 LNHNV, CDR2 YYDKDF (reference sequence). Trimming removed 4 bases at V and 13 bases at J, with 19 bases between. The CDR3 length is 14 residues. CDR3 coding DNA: TGTGCCACCAGCACCGAGAGCAGGGCGGAATTACTGTTTTTT. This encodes CATSTESRAELLFF.

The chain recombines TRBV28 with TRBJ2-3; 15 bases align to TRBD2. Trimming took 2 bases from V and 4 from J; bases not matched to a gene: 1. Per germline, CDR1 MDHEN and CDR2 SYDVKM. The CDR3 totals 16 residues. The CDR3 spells CASSLGLAGGSDTQYF. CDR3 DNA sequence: TGTGCCAGCAGTTTAGGACTAGCGGGAGGGTCAGATACGCAGTATTTT. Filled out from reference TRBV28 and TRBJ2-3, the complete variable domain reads DVKVTQSSRYLVKRTGEKVFLECVQDMDHENMFWYRQDPGLGLRLIYFSYDVKMKEKGDIPEGYSVSREKKERFSLILESASTNQTSMYLCASSLGLAGGSDTQYFGPGTRLTVL.

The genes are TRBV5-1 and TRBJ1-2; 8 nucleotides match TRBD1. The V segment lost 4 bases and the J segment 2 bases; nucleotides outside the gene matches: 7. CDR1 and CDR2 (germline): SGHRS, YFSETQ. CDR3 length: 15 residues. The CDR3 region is CASSVDRGGNYGYTF. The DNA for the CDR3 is TGCGCCAGCAGCGTCGACAGGGGAGGGAACTATGGCTACACCTTC.

The CDR3 sequence is CASSASPGLAPSEQYF. CDR3 nucleotides: TGTGCCAGCAGTGCCTCACCGGGACTAGCTCCCTCCGAGCAGTACTTC. The chain couples TRBV2 to TRBJ2-7; 9 bases line up with TRBD2. The CDR3 is 16 residues long. V shed 4 bases, J shed 6 bases, and the junction held 13 bases outside the gene matches. The germline V gene has CDR1 SNHLY and CDR2 FYNNEI.

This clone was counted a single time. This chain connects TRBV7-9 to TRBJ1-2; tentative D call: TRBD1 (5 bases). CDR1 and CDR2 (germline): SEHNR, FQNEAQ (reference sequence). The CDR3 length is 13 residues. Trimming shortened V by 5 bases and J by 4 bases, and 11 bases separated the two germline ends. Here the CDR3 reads CASSRDRAYGYTF. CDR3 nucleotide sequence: TGTGCCAGCAGCCGCGACAGAGCCTATGGCTACACCTTC. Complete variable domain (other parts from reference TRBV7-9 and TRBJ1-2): DTGVSQNPRHKITKRGQNVTFRCDPISEHNRLYWYRQTLGQGPEFLTYFQNEAQLEKSRLLSDRFSAERPKGSFSTLEIQRTEQGDSAMYLCASSRDRAYGYTFGSGTRLTVV.

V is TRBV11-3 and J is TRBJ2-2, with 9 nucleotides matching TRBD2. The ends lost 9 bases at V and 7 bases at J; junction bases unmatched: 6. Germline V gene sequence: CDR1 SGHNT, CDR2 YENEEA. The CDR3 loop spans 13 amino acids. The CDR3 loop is CASSSGNGGELFF. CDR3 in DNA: TGTGCCAGTTCTAGCGGGAACGGCGGGGAGCTGTTTTTT.

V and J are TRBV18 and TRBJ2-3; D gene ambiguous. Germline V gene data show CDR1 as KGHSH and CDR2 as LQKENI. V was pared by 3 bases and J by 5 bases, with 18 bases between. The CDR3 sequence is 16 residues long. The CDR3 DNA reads TGTGCCAGCTCACCCAGACCCCAAACCGGAGAAGATACGCAGTATTTT. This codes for CASSPRPQTGEDTQYF.

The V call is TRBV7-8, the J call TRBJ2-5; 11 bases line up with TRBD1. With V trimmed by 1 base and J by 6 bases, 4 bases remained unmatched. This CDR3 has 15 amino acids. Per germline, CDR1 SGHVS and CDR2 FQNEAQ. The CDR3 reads CASSLVGQGGKTQYF. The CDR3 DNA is TGTGCCAGCAGCTTAGTGGGACAGGGGGGAAAGACCCAGTACTTC.

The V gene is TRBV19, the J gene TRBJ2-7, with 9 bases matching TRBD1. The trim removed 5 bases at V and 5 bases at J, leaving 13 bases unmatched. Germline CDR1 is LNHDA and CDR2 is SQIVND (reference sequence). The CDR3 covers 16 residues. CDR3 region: CASSARQGQGLHEQYF. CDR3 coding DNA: TGTGCCAGTAGTGCAAGGCAGGGACAGGGTTTACACGAGCAGTACTTC.

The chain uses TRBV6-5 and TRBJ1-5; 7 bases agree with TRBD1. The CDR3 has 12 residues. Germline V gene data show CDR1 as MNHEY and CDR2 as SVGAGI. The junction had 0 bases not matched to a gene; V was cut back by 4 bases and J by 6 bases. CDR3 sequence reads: CASSWDSQPQHF. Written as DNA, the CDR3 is TGTGCCAGCAGTTGGGACAGTCAGCCCCAGCATTTT.

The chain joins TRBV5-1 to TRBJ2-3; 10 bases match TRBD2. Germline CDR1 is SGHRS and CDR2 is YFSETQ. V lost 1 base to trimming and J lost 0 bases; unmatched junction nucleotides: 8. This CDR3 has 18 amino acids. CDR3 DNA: TGCGCCAGCAGCTTGTTCCTAGCGGGAGAGACTAGCACAGATACGCAGTATTTT. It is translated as CASSLFLAGETSTDTQYF.

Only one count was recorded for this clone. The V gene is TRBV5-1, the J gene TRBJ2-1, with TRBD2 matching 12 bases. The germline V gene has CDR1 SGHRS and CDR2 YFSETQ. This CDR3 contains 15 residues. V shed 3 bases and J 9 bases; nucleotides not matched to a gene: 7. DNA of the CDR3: TGCGCCAGCAGCTCCCTGACTAGCGGGAGTGGTGAGCAGTTCTTC. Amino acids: CASSSLTSGSGEQFF. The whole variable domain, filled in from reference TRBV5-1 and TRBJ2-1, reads KAGVTQTPRYLIKTRGQQVTLSCSPISGHRSVSWYQQTPGQGLQFLFEYFSETQRNKGNFPGRFSGRQFSNSRSEMNVSTLELGDSALYLCASSSLTSGSGEQFFGPGTRLTVL.

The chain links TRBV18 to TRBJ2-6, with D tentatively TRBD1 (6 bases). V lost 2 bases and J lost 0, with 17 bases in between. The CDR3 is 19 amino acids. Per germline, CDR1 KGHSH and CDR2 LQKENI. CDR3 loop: CASSPFSGTIPSGANVLTF. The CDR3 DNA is TGTGCCAGCTCACCATTTTCCGGGACAATTCCCTCTGGGGCCAACGTCCTGACTTTC.

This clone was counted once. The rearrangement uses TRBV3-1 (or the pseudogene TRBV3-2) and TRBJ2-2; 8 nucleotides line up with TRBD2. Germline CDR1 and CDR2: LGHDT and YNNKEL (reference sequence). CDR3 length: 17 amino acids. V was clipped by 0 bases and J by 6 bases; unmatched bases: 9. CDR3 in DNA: TGTGCCAGCAGCCAAGATCGGGAGGGAGTGTACGCCGGGGAGCTGTTTTTT. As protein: CASSQDREGVYAGELFF.

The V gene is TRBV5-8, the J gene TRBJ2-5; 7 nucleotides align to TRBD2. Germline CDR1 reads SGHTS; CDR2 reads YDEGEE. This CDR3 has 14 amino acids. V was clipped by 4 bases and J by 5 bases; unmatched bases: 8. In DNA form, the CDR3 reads TGTGCCAGCAGCGTGTCGGGGAGGGGCGAGACCCAGTACTTC. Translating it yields CASSVSGRGETQYF. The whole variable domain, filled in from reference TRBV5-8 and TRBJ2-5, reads EAGVTQSPTHLIKTRGQQATLRCSPISGHTSVYWYQQALGLGLQFLLWYDEGEERNRGNFPPRFSGRQFPNYSSELNVNALELEDSALYLCASSVSGRGETQYFGPGTRLLVL.

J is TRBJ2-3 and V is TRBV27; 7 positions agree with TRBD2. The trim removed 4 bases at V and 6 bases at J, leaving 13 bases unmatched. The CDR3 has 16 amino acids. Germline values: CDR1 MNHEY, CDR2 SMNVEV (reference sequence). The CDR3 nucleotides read TGTGCCAGCAGTTCGTGGGAGGGCCCCATTTTGGATACGCAGTATTTT. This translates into CASSSWEGPILDTQYF.

The CDR3 loop reads CATSDPGTGDQPQHF. CDR3 nucleotide sequence: TGTGCCACCAGTGACCCCGGGACAGGGGATCAGCCCCAGCATTTT. The chain recombines TRBV24-1 with TRBJ1-5; TRBD1 matches 10 bases. The V gene's germline CDR1 is KGHDR and CDR2 SFDVKD. The CDR3 spans 15 residues. V was pared by 4 bases and J by 5 bases, with 4 bases of the junction left unmatched.

In DNA, the CDR3 is TGTGCCAGCAGCTTCCGGACAGGGGCCGGTAATTCACCCCTCCACTTT. It codes for CASSFRTGAGNSPLHF. V gene TRBV7-8 combines with J gene TRBJ1-6; 9 bases agree with TRBD1. CDR1 and CDR2 (germline): SGHVS, FQNEAQ. Trimming cost V 3 bases and J 6 bases; bases outside gene matches: 6. The CDR3 has 16 residues.